The rows below give T cell receptor beta chains drawn from one sample of a study of cytomegalovirus exposure and HLA in healthy donors. This table comes from immunoSEQ multiplex PCR, and its TCRdb copy is limited to in-frame clones, with some not included. The sample holds roughly 150,000 clones; around 66% are singletons and the top ten take about 3%. Input material: PBMCs. The receptors originated from a woman in her 30s in good health and CMV-seropositive. The CDR3 runs from the conserved cysteine through the conserved F or W. The order of the fields is clone size, V gene, D gene, J gene, CDR3 DNA, CDR3 protein. D genes are given only for firm matches. A clone size is listed for some rows: how often the clone was seen (once, few, many), or a class if it is expanded.

size: -; V: TRBV9; D: -; J: TRBJ1-4; DNA: TGTGCCAGCAGCACCAGGGTGGGTGAAAAACTGTTTTTT; CDR3: CASSTRVGEKLFF
size: many; V: TRBV28; D: -; J: TRBJ1-1; DNA: TGTGCCAGCAGTTCGCCCTCGGACAGAGATGAAGCTTTCTTT; CDR3: CASSSPSDRDEAFF
size: -; V: TRBV28; D: -; J: TRBJ1-2; DNA: TGTGCCAGCAGCAAACCAGACTTGGACAGCTATGGCTACACCTTC; CDR3: CASSKPDLDSYGYTF
size: -; V: TRBV11-1; D: TRBD2; J: TRBJ2-5; DNA: TGTGCCAGCAGCTCCCGACTAGCGGGGCAAGAGACCCAGTACTTC; CDR3: CASSSRLAGQETQYF
size: -; V: TRBV7-9; D: TRBD1; J: TRBJ2-1; DNA: TGTGCCAGCAGCTCCGGACAGGGGAAGTTCTTC; CDR3: CASSSGQGKFF
size: few; V: TRBV7-2; D: -; J: TRBJ2-2; DNA: TGTGCCAGCAGCTTAGGACTAACGAACACCGGGGAGCTGTTTTTT; CDR3: CASSLGLTNTGELFF
size: -; V: TRBV19; D: -; J: TRBJ1-1; DNA: TGTGCCAGTAGTTCTGGGAGGGAATTTGGCACTGAAGCTTTCTTT; CDR3: CASSSGREFGTEAFF
size: once; V: TRBV30; D: -; J: TRBJ2-7; DNA: TGTGCCGCAGAGGGGCGGGAAGGGGTATACGAGCAGTACTTC; CDR3: CAAEGREGVYEQYF
size: -; V: TRBV15; D: TRBD1; J: TRBJ2-3; DNA: TGTGCCACCAGCAGATCCCGACAGGGGATTGGAGATACGCAGTATTTT; CDR3: CATSRSRQGIGDTQYF
size: -; V: TRBV4-1; D: TRBD1; J: TRBJ1-2; DNA: TGCGCCAGCAGCCACCGCTGGACAGGGTGGGCGAATGGCTACACCTTC; CDR3: CASSHRWTGWANGYTF
size: few; V: TRBV11-2; D: TRBD2; J: TRBJ2-5; DNA: TGTGCCAGCAGTCGTGGACTAGCGGATGCCCAGTACTTC; CDR3: CASSRGLADAQYF
size: -; V: TRBV2; D: -; J: TRBJ1-4; DNA: TGTGCCAGCAGTGGCTTTTGGGGAGGAGATGAAAAACTGTTTTTT; CDR3: CASSGFWGGDEKLFF
size: -; V: TRBV6-1; D: TRBD1; J: TRBJ1-2; DNA: TGTGCCAGCAGTGGTACAGGGGTTGATGGCTACACCTTC; CDR3: CASSGTGVDGYTF
size: -; V: TRBV2; D: -; J: TRBJ2-5; DNA: TGTGCCAGCATTAGGCGGGACCCTTGGGCGGAGACCCAGTACTTC; CDR3: CASIRRDPWAETQYF
size: few; V: TRBV27; D: -; J: TRBJ2-3; DNA: TGTGCCAGCAGAAAGGCTAACAGGGAACCTAGCACAGATACGCAGTATTTT; CDR3: CASRKANREPSTDTQYF
size: -; V: TRBV6-5; D: -; J: TRBJ1-2; DNA: TGTGCCAGCAGTGCCGGCGGCGGCTATGGCTACACCTTC; CDR3: CASSAGGGYGYTF
size: -; V: TRBV6-5; D: TRBD1; J: TRBJ2-7; DNA: TGTGCCAGCAGTGACTACAGGGGGAAAGGCGAGCAGTACTTC; CDR3: CASSDYRGKGEQYF
size: -; V: TRBV6-6; D: TRBD1; J: TRBJ1-2; DNA: TGTGCCAGCATTAACCCGGGACAGGGAGTTAGAGGGGGCTACACCTTC; CDR3: CASINPGQGVRGGYTF
size: -; V: TRBV15; D: -; J: TRBJ2-5; DNA: TGTGCCACCAGCAGAGACGTAAACCAAGAGACCCAGTACTTC; CDR3: CATSRDVNQETQYF
size: -; V: TRBV14; D: TRBD2; J: TRBJ2-1; DNA: TGTGCCAGCAGCCGAAAGGGACTAGCGGGGGGAATTAATGAGCAGTTCTTC; CDR3: CASSRKGLAGGINEQFF
size: few; V: TRBV2; D: TRBD1; J: TRBJ2-7; DNA: TGTGCCAGCAGTGGGGACAGCGATCTTCGGTACTTC; CDR3: CASSGDSDLRYF
size: -; V: TRBV6-5; D: -; J: TRBJ1-6; DNA: TGTGCCAGCAGTTACTCGAGTGAGAGTTCACCCCTCCACTTT; CDR3: CASSYSSESSPLHF
size: once; V: TRBV27; D: -; J: TRBJ2-6; DNA: TGTGCCAGCAGTTTATTGGGCACTGGGGCCAACGTCCTGACTTTC; CDR3: CASSLLGTGANVLTF
size: -; V: TRBV6-1; D: TRBD2; J: TRBJ2-1; DNA: TGTGCCAGCAGTGGCGAAGCGGGAGCCGGCGAGCAGTTCTTC; CDR3: CASSGEAGAGEQFF
size: -; V: TRBV25-1; D: TRBD1; J: TRBJ1-4; DNA: TGTGCCAGCAGTGAAGGACAGGCTGGTGAAAAACTGTTTTTT; CDR3: CASSEGQAGEKLFF
size: -; V: TRBV5-1; D: TRBD1; J: TRBJ1-4; DNA: TGCGCCAGCAGTTCCGGGACAGGGGGGGAAAAACTGTTTTTT; CDR3: CASSSGTGGEKLFF
size: -; V: TRBV7-9; D: TRBD1; J: TRBJ1-2; DNA: TGTGCCAGCAGCTTAGCCCGACAGGGCGCTAACTATGGCTACACCTTC; CDR3: CASSLARQGANYGYTF
size: -; V: TRBV5-4; D: -; J: TRBJ1-1; DNA: TGTGCCAGCAGCTCCGGACAGAGGGAGGAAGCTTTCTTT; CDR3: CASSSGQREEAFF
size: -; V: TRBV4-1; D: TRBD1; J: TRBJ1-1; DNA: TGCGCCAGTCCGGGACAGACAGGGACTGAAGCTTTCTTT; CDR3: CASPGQTGTEAFF
size: -; V: TRBV6-5; D: -; J: TRBJ1-1; DNA: TGTGCCAGCAGTTACGATCTGCGGGGTTTGAGCACTGAAGCTTTCTTT; CDR3: CASSYDLRGLSTEAFF
size: many; V: TRBV4-2; D: -; J: TRBJ2-6; DNA: TGTGCCAGCAGCCAAGAGGTGGTAATGAGCTCTGGGGCCAACGTCCTGACTTTC; CDR3: CASSQEVVMSSGANVLTF
size: -; V: TRBV6-5; D: TRBD1; J: TRBJ1-1; DNA: TGTGCCAGCAGTTACGGGCAGGGGGTGAACACTGAAGCTTTCTTT; CDR3: CASSYGQGVNTEAFF
size: -; V: TRBV29-1; D: TRBD1; J: TRBJ2-5; DNA: TGCAGCGCCGGGGGACAGGGAATGGGAGGAGAGACCCAGTACTTC; CDR3: CSAGGQGMGGETQYF
size: once; V: TRBV7-9; D: TRBD1; J: TRBJ2-7; DNA: TGTGCCAGCAGCTTTAGGCCCGCCGGGACAGGTTTTCACGAGCAGTACTTC; CDR3: CASSFRPAGTGFHEQYF
size: -; V: TRBV29-1; D: -; J: TRBJ2-1; DNA: TGCAGCGCCGATGAGCAGTTCTTC; CDR3: CSADEQFF
size: -; V: TRBV5-4; D: TRBD1; J: TRBJ2-7; DNA: TGTGCCAGCAGCTTAGGTGACAGGGGGCGCAGGCAGTACTTC; CDR3: CASSLGDRGRRQYF
size: -; V: TRBV5-1; D: TRBD2; J: TRBJ2-7; DNA: TGCGCCAGCAGTCTCACTAGCGGGAGCTCCTACGAGCAGTACTTC; CDR3: CASSLTSGSSYEQYF